This T cell receptor (beta chain) was recovered during a study of regulatory T cells in long-lasting Graves disease. Study-wide findings and caveats: Only a small sample size was used, which may have cut accuracy. It was peripheral blood alone, not thyroid tissue, that was studied.

Building of the TCR beta libraries involved iRepertoire HTBI primers and Arm-PCR of CDR3 regions. TCRdb reanalysed the multiplex PCR reads using MiXCR and keeps one entry per CDR3 protein. The top ten hold 9% to 15% of the sample, which has 450,000 to 600,000 distinct CDR3 sequences, 15% to 20% seen once. Only a few counts were recorded for this clonotype. The antigen remains undetermined. Time point denoted: newly diagnosed GD, antithyroid drugs for less than 3 months. TCR sequences were obtained from RNA taken from PBMCs. The sample also formed part of further work on T cells in Graves' hyperthyroidism and ophthalmopathy. As that study records: Blood shared most expanded thyroid clonotypes above 0.001.

The sequence was obtained from a middle-aged man with Graves disease. The sample here was peripheral blood mononuclear cells (PBMCs), taken at new diagnosis, from a patient treated with antithyroid drugs.

CDR3 region: CAVGTANNYGYTF. The CDR3 DNA is TGTGCCGTTGGGACAGCTAATAACTATGGCTACACCTTC. The chain has TRBV12-3 or TRBV12-4 and TRBJ1-2, with TRBD1 matching 7 bases. The CDR3 length is 13 residues. With V trimmed by 11 bases and J by 1 base, 7 bases remained unmatched.